One sample yielded the 8 T cell receptor beta chains listed below, sequenced in a study of CD8 T cells in ankylosing spondylitis. TCRdb passed the 5' RACE reads through MiXCR, listing each CDR3 protein once. The sample carries 200,000 to 300,000 distinct CDR3 sequences, about 24% recorded once. Sequenced material: blood, either unsorted or a sorted T cell fraction (not recorded which). All receptors come from a male donor with ankylosing spondylitis or in good health (not recorded which).

The chain links TRBV6-5 to TRBJ2-3; D is uncertain. The CDR3 is 15 amino acids. Germline-derived CDR1 and CDR2 are MNHEY and SVGAGI. The ends were cut back, 2 bases at V and 2 bases at J, with 11 bases in the middle. This CDR3 is CASSYLDRTTDTQYF. CDR3 nucleotides: TGTGCCAGCAGTTACCTCGATCGGACCACAGATACGCAGTATTTT.

Many counts were recorded for this clonotype. The chain links TRBV20-1 to TRBJ1-1; D remains ambiguous. In germline, CDR1 is DFQATT, CDR2 SNEGSKA (reference sequence). V was pared by 0 bases and J by 4 bases, with 12 bases between. The CDR3 contains 14 residues. CDR3 sequence: CSARDSGKGTEAFF. CDR3 nucleotide sequence: TGCAGTGCTAGAGATTCGGGGAAGGGCACTGAAGCTTTCTTT.

The chain is built from TRBV6-1 and TRBJ2-4; TRBD1 matches 8 bases. The CDR3 loop spans 14 amino acids. V dropped 6 bases and J dropped 7; count of bases not matched to a gene: 8. The germline V gene encodes CDR1 MNHNS and CDR2 SASEGT. CDR3 nucleotides: TGTGCCAGCAGGACTGACAGGGGAAGGAACATTCAGTACTTC. It is translated as CASRTDRGRNIQYF.

V and J are TRBV20-1 and TRBJ1-2; no definite D call. Germline V CDR1 and CDR2: DFQATT, SNEGSKA (reference sequence). Trimming cost V 0 bases and J 8 bases, with 16 bases left between them. This CDR3 has 14 residues. The CDR3 nucleotides are TGCAGTGCTAGAGATCTTGACGGCGGAAAAGGCTACACCTTC. This encodes CSARDLDGGKGYTF.

The gene calls are TRBV10-3 and TRBJ2-7, with 10 nucleotides matching TRBD1. The germline V gene encodes CDR1 ENHRY and CDR2 SYGVKD. The CDR3 length is 15 residues. The ends lost 7 bases at V and 7 bases at J; junction bases unmatched: 13. CDR3: CAITNQAGTGEEQYF. As DNA, the CDR3 is TGTGCCATCACCAATCAAGCCGGGACAGGGGAAGAGCAGTACTTC.

V and J are TRBV24-1 and TRBJ2-5; D is unclear. The CDR3 consists of 13 residues. Germline assignment: CDR1 KGHDR and CDR2 SFDVKD. Deletions cut 9 bases from V and 2 bases from J, with 12 bases between. CDR3 amino acids: CATGADRQETQYF. The DNA of the CDR3 is TGTGCCACCGGTGCCGATCGGCAAGAGACCCAGTACTTC.

This clonotype was picked up a small number of times. J is TRBJ2-3 and V is TRBV20-1; 11 nucleotides agree with TRBD2. The germline CDR1 and CDR2 sequences are DFQATT and SNEGSKA (reference sequence). The CDR3 is 15 amino acids. V was clipped by 3 bases and J by 6 bases; unmatched bases: 8. The CDR3 loop reads CSASEIAGGMDTQYF. CDR3 nucleotide sequence: TGCAGTGCTAGCGAAATAGCGGGGGGGATGGATACGCAGTATTTT.

Ten or more counts support this clonotype. The chain recombines TRBV12-3 or TRBV12-4 with TRBJ1-1; the match to TRBD1 covers 9 bases. V trimming: 6 bases; J trimming: 4 bases; junction bases outside the gene matches: 6. The CDR3 is 14 residues long. CDR3 DNA sequence: TGTGCCAGCAGCATGGGACAGGGAATCACTGAAGCTTTCTTT. Protein: CASSMGQGITEAFF.